Shown below are 5 T cell receptor beta chains from a single sample sequenced in a study of blood T cells in healthy people across ages. The use of a sample-barcoded 5' primer and a J-beta primer mix characterized a second PCR of roughly 6 to 12 cycles. TCRdb processed the 5' RACE reads anew with MiXCR; each CDR3 protein has one entry. The repertoire holds about 1 million distinct CDR3 sequences, with 40% to 55% as singletons. The specimen was blood. All receptors derive from a woman aged 55-69 years in good health.

This clonotype appeared once. The chain employs TRBV9 and TRBJ2-2, with TRBD2 matching over 7 bases. Germline V gene lookup returns CDR1 SGDLS and CDR2 YYNGEE. The CDR3 has 14 amino acids. V shed 8 bases, J shed 4 bases, and the junction held 8 bases outside the gene matches. The CDR3 is CASKSGGITGELFF. CDR3 nucleotides: TGTGCCAGTAAATCGGGAGGAATCACCGGGGAGCTGTTTTTT.

Here the CDR3 DNA reads TGTGCCAGCAGTTTAATGGGACAGAACTATAATTCACCCCTCCACTTT. Translated: CASSLMGQNYNSPLHF. The rearrangement uses TRBV27 and TRBJ1-6; 7 nucleotides align to TRBD1. The length of the CDR3 is 16 residues. CDR1 MNHEY and CDR2 SMNVEV come from the germline V gene (reference sequence). With 2 bases clipped from V and 3 bases from J, the junction kept 4 bases outside the gene matches.

In its sample, this clonotype was seen a few times. V usage is TRBV4-1 and J usage is TRBJ2-7; D is uncertain. Germline V gene lookup returns CDR1 MGHRA and CDR2 YSYEKL. This CDR3 is 13 amino acids long. The V end lost 0 bases, the J end lost 3 bases, and 6 bases lay between the germline ends. The CDR3 bases are TGCGCCAGCAGCCAAGAGCTTGTCTACGAGCAGTACTTC. Translation: CASSQELVYEQYF.

The sample holds a few counts of this clonotype. One end of the junction fails to match germline, which may point to a read error. CDR3 in DNA: TGTGCTAGCAGTTTCTCAGGCTTCGGTTACGAGCAGTACTTC. As protein: CASSFSGFGYEQYF. This chain links TRBV28 with TRBJ2-7; no firm D call. Germline V gene sequence: CDR1 MDHEN, CDR2 SYDVKM. This CDR3 region has 14 residues.

This clonotype occurred once. V and J are TRBV7-8 and TRBJ2-5; 12 bases agree with TRBD2. V shed 5 bases and J 5 bases; nucleotides not matched to a gene: 15. The CDR3 is 18 amino acids. Germline V gene data show CDR1 as SGHVS and CDR2 as FQNEAQ. The CDR3 sequence: CASSRVRGWTSGNETQYF. In nucleotides, the CDR3 is TGTGCCAGCAGCCGAGTCAGAGGTTGGACTAGCGGGAATGAGACCCAGTACTTC.